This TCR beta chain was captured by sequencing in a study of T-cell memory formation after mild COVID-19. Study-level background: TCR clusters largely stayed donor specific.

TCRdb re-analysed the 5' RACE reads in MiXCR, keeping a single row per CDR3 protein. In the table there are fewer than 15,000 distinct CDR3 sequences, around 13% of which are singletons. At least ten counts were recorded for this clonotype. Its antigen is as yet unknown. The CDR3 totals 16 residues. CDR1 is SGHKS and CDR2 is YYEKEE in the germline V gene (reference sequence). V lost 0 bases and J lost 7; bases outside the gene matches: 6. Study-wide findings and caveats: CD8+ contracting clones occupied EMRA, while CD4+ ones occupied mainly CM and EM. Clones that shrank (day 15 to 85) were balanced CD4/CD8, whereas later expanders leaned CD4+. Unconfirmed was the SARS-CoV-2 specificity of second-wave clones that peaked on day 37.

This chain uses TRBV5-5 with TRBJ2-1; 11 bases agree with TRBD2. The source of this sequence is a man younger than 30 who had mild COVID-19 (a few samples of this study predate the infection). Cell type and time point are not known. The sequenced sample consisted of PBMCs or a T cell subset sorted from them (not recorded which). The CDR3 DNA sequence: TGTGCCAGCAGCTTGGTATCTAGCGGGGGGTCGAATGAGCAGTTCTTC. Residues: CASSLVSSGGSNEQFF.